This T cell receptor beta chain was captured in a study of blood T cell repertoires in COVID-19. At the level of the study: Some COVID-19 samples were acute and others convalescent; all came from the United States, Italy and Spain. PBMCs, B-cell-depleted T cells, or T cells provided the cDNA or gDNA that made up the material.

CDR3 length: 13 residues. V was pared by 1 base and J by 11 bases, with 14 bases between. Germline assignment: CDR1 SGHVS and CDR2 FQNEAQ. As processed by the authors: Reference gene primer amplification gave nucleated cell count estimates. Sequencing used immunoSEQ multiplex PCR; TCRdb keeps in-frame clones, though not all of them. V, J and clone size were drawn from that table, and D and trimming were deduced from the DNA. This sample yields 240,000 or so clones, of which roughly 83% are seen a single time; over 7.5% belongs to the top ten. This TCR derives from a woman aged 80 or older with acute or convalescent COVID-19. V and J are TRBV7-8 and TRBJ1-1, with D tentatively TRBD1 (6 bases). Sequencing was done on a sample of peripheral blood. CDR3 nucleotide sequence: TGTGCCAGCAGCTTAGTCCAGGGGAGCGGCGCTTTCTTT. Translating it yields CASSLVQGSGAFF.